These 21 T cell receptor beta chains were sequenced from one sample in a study of identical twins. One entry per CDR3 protein, called by TCRdb with MiXCR from the 5' RACE reads. Seen here are roughly 710,000 distinct CDR3 sequences, 5.5% to 6.5% observed once, and the top ten hold roughly 2%. Sequences were obtained from naive T cells sorted from blood. Source of these receptors: a man between 18 and 35 years old in good health.

This clonotype was counted a single time. V is TRBV6-1 and J is TRBJ2-1; 8 bases are a match to TRBD2. CDR3 size: 15 residues. Germline assignment: CDR1 MNHNS and CDR2 SASEGT. J was trimmed by 3 bases and V by 7 bases; bases with no gene match: 8. Here the CDR3 reads CASIPLAGIYNEQFF. CDR3 nucleotide sequence: TGTGCCAGCATACCGCTAGCGGGCATCTACAATGAGCAGTTCTTC.

This clonotype was found many times. V gene TRBV5-1 combines with J gene TRBJ2-7; D might be TRBD1 or TRBD2, each matching 5 bases. Germline V gives CDR1 SGHRS, CDR2 YFSETQ. Trimming took 3 bases from V and 5 from J, leaving 15 bases between them. This CDR3 contains 14 residues. CDR3 nucleotides: TGCGCCAGCAGCTCCCGGGGCAGGGTTAACGAGCAGTACTTC. Its translation: CASSSRGRVNEQYF. Together with reference TRBV5-1 and TRBJ2-7, the CDR3 gives the full variable domain: KAGVTQTPRYLIKTRGQQVTLSCSPISGHRSVSWYQQTPGQGLQFLFEYFSETQRNKGNFPGRFSGRQFSNSRSEMNVSTLELGDSALYLCASSSRGRVNEQYFGPGTRLTVT.

This clonotype was picked up many times. V usage is TRBV7-9 and J usage is TRBJ1-6, with D perhaps TRBD1 (5 bases). The CDR3 covers 12 residues. The germline V gene has CDR1 SEHNR and CDR2 FQNEAQ (reference sequence). Trimming pared 8 bases from V and 10 bases from J, leaving 12 bases between. In DNA, the CDR3 is TGTGCCAGCGGGACTGTCAGGTCACCCCTCCACTTT. As protein: CASGTVRSPLHF.

This clonotype was recorded at least ten times. The chain joins TRBV9 to TRBJ2-1; 9 nucleotides match TRBD2. The germline V gene encodes CDR1 SGDLS and CDR2 YYNGEE. This CDR3 spans 15 amino acids. Trimming cost V 2 bases and J 2 bases; bases outside gene matches: 2. CDR3 DNA sequence: TGTGCCAGCAGCGTTCTAGCGGGACCCTACAATGAGCAGTTCTTC. This translates into CASSVLAGPYNEQFF.

This clonotype came up many times. This chain connects TRBV12-3 or TRBV12-4 to TRBJ2-1; unclear D gene. The CDR3 is 14 amino acids. Trimming stripped 7 bases from V and 4 bases from J, with 14 bases between. CDR3 sequence reads: CASTLDLNYNEQFF. The DNA for the CDR3 is TGTGCCAGCACCCTGGACCTAAATTACAATGAGCAGTTCTTC.

This clonotype was found many times. The V call is TRBV27, the J call TRBJ1-1, with D perhaps TRBD1 (5 bases). Trimming stripped 5 bases from V and 6 bases from J, with 7 bases between. Germline-derived CDR1 and CDR2 are MNHEY and SMNVEV (reference sequence). This CDR3 has 11 residues. CDR3 nucleotides: TGTGCCAGCAGTATAGGGGCTGAAGCTTTCTTT. Translating it yields CASSIGAEAFF.

This chain links TRBV20-1 with TRBJ2-5; a possible D gene is TRBD1 (7 bases). V dropped 6 bases and J dropped 5 bases, with 28 bases sitting between them. CDR1 is DFQATT, CDR2 SNEGSKA, per germline (reference sequence). The CDR3 is 17 residues long. CDR3: CSAPKVTGSPTSETQYF. DNA of the CDR3: TGCAGTGCCCCAAAGGTGACAGGGTCACCGACTAGTGAGACCCAGTACTTC.

This clonotype was seen a few times. V usage is TRBV12-3 or TRBV12-4 and J usage is TRBJ1-5, with 8 bases matching TRBD1. There are 16 residues in the CDR3. V shed 3 bases and J 6 bases; nucleotides not matched to a gene: 10. CDR3 DNA sequence: TGTGCCAGCAGTTTCAGGGACAGGCGAGTCGGTCAGCCCCAGCATTTT. Its protein is CASSFRDRRVGQPQHF.

This clonotype was recorded many times. This chain connects TRBV20-1 to TRBJ2-1, with TRBD2 as a possible D gene (6 bases). V was trimmed by 3 bases and J by 5 bases, leaving 17 bases between them. This CDR3 has 15 amino acids. Germline values: CDR1 DFQATT, CDR2 SNEGSKA (reference sequence). In nucleotides, the CDR3 is TGCAGTGCTAGGATCGCCGGGAGAGGGAACAATGAGCAGTTCTTC. Translated, it gives CSARIAGRGNNEQFF.

This clonotype was seen a few times. This chain links TRBV5-6 with TRBJ1-3; D uncertain. The CDR3 has 14 amino acids. Germline assignment: CDR1 SGHDT and CDR2 YYEEEE. Trimming stripped 0 bases from V and 0 bases from J, with 4 bases between. The CDR3 is CASSLVSSGNTIYF. CDR3 DNA sequence: TGTGCCAGCAGCTTGGTGAGCTCTGGAAACACCATATATTTT.

A few counts support this clonotype. The V and J genes are TRBV20-1 and TRBJ2-5, with 13 nucleotides matching TRBD2. The V gene's germline CDR1 is DFQATT and CDR2 SNEGSKA (reference sequence). The CDR3 runs 15 residues. The V and J ends lost 5 bases and 2 bases, in that order; junction bases with no gene match: 5. The CDR3 region is CSAARTSGGQETQYF. The CDR3 nucleotides read TGCAGTGCTGCCCGGACTAGCGGGGGACAAGAGACCCAGTACTTC.

The chain is built from TRBV3-1 and TRBJ1-1; 7 nucleotides match TRBD1. Germline values: CDR1 LGHDT, CDR2 YNNKEL (reference sequence). The junction had 9 bases not matched to a gene; V was cut back by 6 bases and J by 5 bases. The CDR3 has 14 residues. The CDR3 coding sequence is TGTGCCAGCAGACAATCACAGGGGAGTACTGAAGCTTTCTTT. It specifies CASRQSQGSTEAFF.

This clonotype was seen repeatedly, ten times or more. The gene calls are TRBV12-3 or TRBV12-4 and TRBJ2-3, with a tentative D call TRBD1 (5 bases). The CDR3 covers 13 residues. V gave up 6 bases and J gave up 2 bases, with 9 bases separating them. The CDR3 DNA sequence: TGTGCCAGCAGCAGGGCTTTCACAGATACGCAGTATTTT. This sequence encodes CASSRAFTDTQYF.

In this sample, this clonotype turned up a few times. The chain links TRBV6-5 to TRBJ2-2; D unclear. V dropped 0 bases and J dropped 3 bases, with 8 bases sitting between them. The germline V gene encodes CDR1 MNHEY and CDR2 SVGAGI. This CDR3 region has 15 residues. The CDR3 DNA reads as TGTGCCAGCAGTTACTCGAATCTAGACACCGGGGAGCTGTTTTTT. This encodes CASSYSNLDTGELFF.

This clonotype was counted many times. In nucleotides, the CDR3 is TGTGCCAGCAGCCCCTCGAGAAATGAGCAGTTCTTC. Its translation is CASSPSRNEQFF. The V and J genes are TRBV7-2 and TRBJ2-1; D gene unclear. Germline lookup yields CDR1 SGHTA and CDR2 FQGNSA. Trimming shortened V by 5 bases and J by 7 bases, and 9 bases separated the two germline ends. The CDR3 is made up of 12 amino acids.

At least ten counts were recorded for this clonotype. This sequence joins TRBV20-1 and TRBJ2-2, with D maybe TRBD1 (6 bases). There are 15 residues in the CDR3. V lost 0 bases to trimming and J lost 0 bases, with 8 bases between them. CDR1 DFQATT and CDR2 SNEGSKA come from the germline V gene (reference sequence). The CDR3 sequence: CSARETGTNTGELFF. In DNA form, the CDR3 reads TGCAGTGCTAGAGAGACAGGAACGAACACCGGGGAGCTGTTTTTT.

This clonotype occurred many times. This rearrangement joins TRBV12-3 or TRBV12-4 to TRBJ1-1, with D maybe TRBD1 (6 bases). The CDR3 totals 14 residues. The V end was cut by 3 bases, the J end by 5 bases, with 13 bases between. CDR3: CASSLSQGSTEAFF. The DNA for the CDR3 is TGTGCCAGCAGTTTGTCGCAGGGGTCGACTGAAGCTTTCTTT.

In this sample, this clonotype turned up many times. The J gene is TRBJ2-3, the V gene TRBV11-2; 7 bases fit TRBD1. With 4 bases clipped from V and 1 base from J, the junction kept 8 bases outside the gene matches. CDR1 and CDR2 from the germline V gene are SGHAT and FQNNGV. This CDR3 contains 16 residues. CDR3 region: CASSYQWDSRTDTQYF. For the CDR3, the DNA is TGTGCCAGCAGCTATCAATGGGACAGCCGCACAGATACGCAGTATTTT.

This clonotype was observed many times. The chain carries TRBV20-1 and TRBJ1-3; D ambiguous. The V end lost 4 bases, the J end lost 7 bases, and 8 bases lay between the germline ends. CDR1 and CDR2 (germline): DFQATT, SNEGSKA (reference sequence). CDR3 length: 11 residues. DNA of the CDR3: TGCAGTGCTAAGATATCGAACACCATATATTTT. Translating it yields CSAKISNTIYF.

At least ten counts were recorded for this clonotype. The chain uses TRBV20-1 and TRBJ1-5, with D perhaps matching TRBD1 (5 bases). CDR1 and CDR2 from the germline V gene are DFQATT and SNEGSKA (reference sequence). Trimming pared 5 bases from V and 7 bases from J, leaving 18 bases between. This CDR3 has 14 amino acids. The DNA of the CDR3 is TGCAGTGCTCGGAGGCGGACGGGGGGACAGCCCCAGCATTTT. Protein: CSARRRTGGQPQHF.

This clonotype was recorded at least ten times. V and J are TRBV29-1 and TRBJ2-1, with D unclear. From germline, CDR1 is SQVTM and CDR2 ANQGSEA. The germline V and J ends were trimmed by 4 bases and 6 bases, with 7 bases remaining between them. The CDR3 has 11 residues. The CDR3 loop reads CSVVPINEQFF. The CDR3 DNA reads TGCAGCGTTGTTCCAATCAATGAGCAGTTCTTC.